A selection of T cell receptor beta chains follows, all from one sample in a study of blood T cell repertoires in COVID-19. Profiling relied on immunoSEQ multiplex PCR, and the TCRdb table lists in-frame clones only, not all of them. Of about 250,000 clones in the sample, around 89% were seen once. The specimen sequenced was peripheral blood. The receptor set was obtained from a woman aged 60-70 years with COVID-19, enrolled during active disease. Each CDR3 is given with its conserved first and last residue. A D gene is named only where the DNA matches it firmly. Not every row has a clone size; where given, it reads once, few, many or a size class.

cdr3_length | clone_size | j_call | v_call | d_call | cdr3_aa | cdr3_nt
12 | NA | TRBJ1-4 | TRBV29-1 | NA | CSVVDRNEKLFF | TGCAGCGTGGTGGACAGAAATGAAAAACTGTTTTTT
11 | NA | TRBJ1-2 | TRBV12-3/TRBV12-4 | TRBD1 | CASTGGYGYTF | TGTGCCAGCACAGGGGGCTATGGCTACACCTTC
16 | NA | TRBJ2-5 | TRBV5-1 | TRBD1 | CASSSDRRDSQETQYF | TGCGCCAGCAGCTCGGATCGCCGGGACAGTCAAGAGACCCAGTACTTC
15 | NA | TRBJ2-3 | TRBV3-1/TRBV3-2 | TRBD2 | CASSGTSGGVGTQYF | TGTGCCAGCAGCGGGACTAGCGGGGGAGTTGGTACGCAGTATTTT
14 | NA | TRBJ1-6 | TRBV30 | NA | CAWSKGANNSPLHF | TGTGCCTGGAGTAAAGGGGCGAATAATTCACCCCTCCACTTT
13 | NA | TRBJ1-2 | TRBV7-9 | NA | CASSLTGQRWPTF | TGTGCCAGCAGCTTGACAGGACAGAGATGGCCCACCTTC
15 | NA | TRBJ1-1 | TRBV27 | NA | CASSLGGRPNTEAFF | TGTGCCAGCAGTTTAGGTGGCAGGCCGAACACTGAAGCTTTCTTT
15 | once | TRBJ2-7 | TRBV9 | TRBD2 | CASSAGGLAGREQYF | TGTGCCAGCAGTGCCGGGGGACTAGCGGGGAGAGAGCAGTACTTC
14 | NA | TRBJ1-5 | TRBV6-5 | TRBD1 | CASSPTGGRQPQHF | TGTGCCAGCAGCCCGACAGGGGGCCGTCAGCCCCAGCATTTT
13 | once | TRBJ1-3 | TRBV23-1 | NA | CASRGHSGNTIYF | TGCGCCAGCAGGGGGCACTCTGGAAACACCATATATTTT
14 | NA | TRBJ2-1 | TRBV5-4 | NA | CASSSHPDRDEQFF | TGTGCCAGCAGCTCTCACCCGGACAGAGATGAGCAGTTCTTC
12 | NA | TRBJ2-1 | TRBV12-3/TRBV12-4 | NA | CASSFLGLSGIF | TGTGCCAGCAGTTTCCTGGGTTTAAGCGGAATCTTC
15 | few | TRBJ1-6 | TRBV20-1 | NA | CSASPESSYNSPLHF | TGCAGTGCTAGTCCGGAGAGCTCCTATAATTCACCCCTCCACTTT
14 | NA | TRBJ1-3 | TRBV7-3 | NA | CASSLGGGGNTIYF | TGTGCCAGCAGCTTAGGGGGCGGTGGAAACACCATATATTTT
15 | NA | TRBJ1-1 | TRBV4-1 | NA | CASSQPLQGNTEAFF | TGCGCCAGCAGCCAACCACTACAGGGGAACACTGAAGCTTTCTTT
14 | few | TRBJ1-1 | TRBV7-9 | NA | CASTEGGRDTEAFF | TGTGCCAGCACCGAAGGGGGGCGAGATACTGAAGCTTTCTTT
16 | NA | TRBJ2-2 | TRBV15 | NA | CATSSDKGLGAGELFF | TGTGCCACCAGCTCAGATAAAGGTTTAGGGGCCGGGGAGCTGTTTTTT
16 | NA | TRBJ1-4 | TRBV4-3 | TRBD1 | CASSQEEGGKVEKLFF | TGCGCCAGCAGCCAAGAGGAAGGGGGCAAAGTGGAAAAACTGTTTTTT
14 | NA | TRBJ1-2 | TRBV7-9 | TRBD1 | CASSFGQGVDGYTF | TGTGCCAGCAGCTTTGGACAGGGGGTAGATGGCTACACCTTC
12 | NA | TRBJ2-2 | TRBV30 | NA | CAWDSYTGELFF | TGTGCCTGGGACAGTTACACCGGGGAGCTGTTTTTT
15 | NA | TRBJ1-4 | TRBV6-6 | NA | CASSYPMQGNEKLFF | TGTGCCAGCAGTTACCCGATGCAGGGTAATGAAAAACTGTTTTTT
15 | NA | TRBJ2-5 | TRBV19 | TRBD1 | CASSITGESGETQYF | TGTGCCAGTAGTATCACAGGGGAATCGGGAGAGACCCAGTACTTC
19 | NA | TRBJ1-2 | TRBV21-1 | NA | CASSKKVETGAPFNYGYTF | TGTGCCAGCAGCAAAAAAGTGGAGACAGGGGCCCCGTTCAACTATGGCTACACCTTC
13 | NA | TRBJ1-1 | TRBV19 | NA | CASSIYRDTEAFF | TGTGCCAGTAGTATATACAGGGACACTGAAGCTTTCTTT
12 | NA | TRBJ1-2 | TRBV5-8 | NA | CASSWGQGSSDF | NA
15 | NA | TRBJ1-4 | TRBV10-3 | TRBD1 | CAISESDRGNEKLFF | TGTGCCATCAGTGAGTCCGACAGGGGTAATGAAAAACTGTTTTTT
17 | NA | TRBJ1-2 | TRBV4-3 | TRBD1 | CASSHMRPGQGVKGYTF | TGCGCCAGCAGCCATATGAGACCGGGACAGGGGGTGAAGGGCTACACCTTC
16 | NA | TRBJ2-1 | TRBV9 | TRBD2 | CASSPRGAGGSDEQFF | TGTGCCAGCAGCCCTCGGGGGGCGGGGGGTTCTGATGAGCAGTTCTTC
15 | NA | TRBJ1-1 | TRBV5-4 | TRBD1 | CASSPGQGAWTEAFF | TGTGCCAGCAGCCCGGGACAGGGGGCTTGGACTGAAGCTTTCTTT
13 | NA | TRBJ1-2 | TRBV27 | TRBD1 | CASSSGQGGGYTF | TGTGCCAGCAGTTCGGGACAGGGAGGCGGCTACACCTTC